Detailed here is one TCR beta chain. Its specificity is unknown. Healthy bone marrow donors made up the donor group. Primers included in the PCR were 60 Vbeta and 13 Jbeta primers. Assay: immunoSEQ multiplex PCR; the TCRdb copy retains only in-frame clones and omits some. Counted here are 150,000 to 200,000 clones, around 78% occurring once; the ten biggest clones make up roughly 1%. This specimen belongs to a study of cytomegalovirus exposure and HLA in healthy donors. This CDR3 region has 16 residues. The junction had 4 bases not matched to a gene; V was cut back by 0 bases and J by 3 bases. The germline V gene encodes CDR1 SGHDT and CDR2 YYEEEE. Whole-study results and caveats: Under in vitro conditions, three CMV-associated chains were confirmed as specific for CMV antigens. Many donors shared some public TCRs, even though most TCR sequences were rare.

The TCR comes from a middle-aged woman in good health and CMV-seronegative. This sequence joins TRBV5-6 and TRBJ2-1; 9 positions match TRBD2. The sample consisted of PBMCs. The CDR3 region is CASSLVAGEIYNEQFF. CDR3 coding DNA: TGTGCCAGCAGCTTGGTAGCGGGAGAAATCTACAATGAGCAGTTCTTC.